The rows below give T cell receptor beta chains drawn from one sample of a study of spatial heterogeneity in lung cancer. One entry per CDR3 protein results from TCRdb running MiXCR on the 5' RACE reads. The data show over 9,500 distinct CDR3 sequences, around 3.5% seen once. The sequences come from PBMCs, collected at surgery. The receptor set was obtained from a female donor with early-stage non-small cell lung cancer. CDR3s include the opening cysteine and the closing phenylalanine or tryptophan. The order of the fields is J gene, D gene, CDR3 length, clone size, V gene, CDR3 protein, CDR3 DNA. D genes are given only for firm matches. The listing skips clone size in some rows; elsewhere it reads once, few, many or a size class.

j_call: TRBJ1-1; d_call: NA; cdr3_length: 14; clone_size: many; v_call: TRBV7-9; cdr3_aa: CASSLVQGGTEAFF; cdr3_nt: TGTGCCAGCAGCTTAGTTCAGGGCGGCACTGAAGCTTTCTTT
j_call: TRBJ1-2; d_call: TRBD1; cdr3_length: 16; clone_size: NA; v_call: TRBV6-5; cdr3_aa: CASSAGTGGLHYGYTF; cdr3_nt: TGTGCCAGCAGTGCAGGGACAGGGGGCCTTCACTATGGCTACACCTTC
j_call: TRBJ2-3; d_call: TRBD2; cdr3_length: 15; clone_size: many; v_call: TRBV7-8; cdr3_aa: CASSRGTTSTDTQYF; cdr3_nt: TGTGCCAGCAGCCGCGGGACTACTAGCACAGATACGCAGTATTTT
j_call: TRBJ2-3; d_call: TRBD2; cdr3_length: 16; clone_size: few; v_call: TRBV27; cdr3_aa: CASSLSLAGVTDTQYF; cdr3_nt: TGTGCCAGCAGTTTATCCCTAGCGGGAGTTACAGATACGCAGTATTTT
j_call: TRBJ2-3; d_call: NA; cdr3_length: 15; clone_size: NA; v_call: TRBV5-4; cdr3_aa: CASSLDQRPTDTQYF; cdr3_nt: TGTGCCAGCAGCTTGGACCAAAGACCTACAGATACGCAGTATTTT
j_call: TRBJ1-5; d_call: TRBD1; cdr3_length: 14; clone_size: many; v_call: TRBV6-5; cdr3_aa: CASRGGQSNQPQHF; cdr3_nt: TGTGCCAGCAGGGGGGGACAGAGCAATCAGCCCCAGCATTTT
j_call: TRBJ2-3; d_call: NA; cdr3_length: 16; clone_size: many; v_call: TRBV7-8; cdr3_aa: CASSKFMSGRTDTQYF; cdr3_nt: TGTGCCAGCAGCAAATTTATGAGCGGGCGCACAGATACGCAGTATTTT
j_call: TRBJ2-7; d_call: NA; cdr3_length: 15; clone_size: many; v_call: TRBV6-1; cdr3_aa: CASSESLDQSYEQYF; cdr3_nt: TGTGCCAGCAGTGAATCCCTCGACCAATCCTACGAGCAGTACTTC
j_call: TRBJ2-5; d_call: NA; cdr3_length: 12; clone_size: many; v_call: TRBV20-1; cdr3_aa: CSARTPSETQYF; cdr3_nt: TGCAGTGCTCGAACCCCGTCCGAGACCCAGTACTTC
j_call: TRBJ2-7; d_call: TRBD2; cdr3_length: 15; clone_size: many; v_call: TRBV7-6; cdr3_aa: CASSLGTSGTGEQYF; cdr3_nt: TGTGCCAGCAGCTTGGGGACTAGCGGGACGGGTGAGCAGTACTTC
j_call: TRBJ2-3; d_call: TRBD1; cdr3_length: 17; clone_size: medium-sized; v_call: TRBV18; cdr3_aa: CASSPLTGGVSPDTQYF; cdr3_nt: TGTGCCAGCTCACCATTAACAGGGGGCGTAAGTCCAGATACGCAGTATTTT
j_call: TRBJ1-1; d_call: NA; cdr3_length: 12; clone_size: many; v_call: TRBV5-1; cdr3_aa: CASSFDIAEAFF; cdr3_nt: TGCGCCAGCAGCTTTGACATCGCTGAAGCTTTCTTT
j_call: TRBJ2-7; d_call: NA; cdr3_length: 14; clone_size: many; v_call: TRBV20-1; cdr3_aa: CSARGVRGSYEQYF; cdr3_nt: TGCAGTGCTAGAGGCGTCAGGGGCTCCTACGAGCAGTACTTC
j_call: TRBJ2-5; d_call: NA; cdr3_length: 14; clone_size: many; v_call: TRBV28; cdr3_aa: CASRPGLSQETQYF; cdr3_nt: TGTGCCAGCAGACCCGGACTCAGCCAAGAGACCCAGTACTTC
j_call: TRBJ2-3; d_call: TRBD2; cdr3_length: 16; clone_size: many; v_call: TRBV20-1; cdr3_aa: CSARLAGGPNADTQYF; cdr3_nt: TGCAGTGCTAGGCTAGCGGGGGGGCCTAATGCAGATACGCAGTATTTT
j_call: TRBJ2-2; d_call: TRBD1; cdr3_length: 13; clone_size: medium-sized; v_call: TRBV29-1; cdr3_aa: CSVGQGYTGELFF; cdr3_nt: TGCAGCGTGGGACAGGGATACACCGGGGAGCTGTTTTTT
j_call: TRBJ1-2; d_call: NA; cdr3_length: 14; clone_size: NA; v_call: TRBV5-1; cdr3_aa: CASSRAEANYGYTF; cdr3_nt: TGCGCCAGCAGCCGGGCTGAAGCTAACTATGGCTACACCTTC
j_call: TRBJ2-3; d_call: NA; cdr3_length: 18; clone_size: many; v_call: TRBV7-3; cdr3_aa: CASSRHPPGEGDTDTQYF; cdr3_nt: TGTGCCAGCAGCCGCCATCCCCCAGGGGAGGGGGACACAGATACGCAGTATTTT
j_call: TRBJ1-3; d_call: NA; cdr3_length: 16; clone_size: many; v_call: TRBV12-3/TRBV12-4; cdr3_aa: CASSLGPTGTGNTIYF; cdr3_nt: TGTGCCAGCAGTTTAGGTCCTACAGGCACTGGAAACACCATATATTTT
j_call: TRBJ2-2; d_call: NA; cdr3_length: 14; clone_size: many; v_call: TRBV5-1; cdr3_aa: CASSFEGNTGELFF; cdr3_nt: TGCGCCAGCAGCTTTGAGGGAAACACCGGGGAGCTGTTTTTT
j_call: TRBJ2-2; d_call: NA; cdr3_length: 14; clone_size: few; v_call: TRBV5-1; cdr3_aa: CASSPGPTTGELFF; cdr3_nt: TGCGCCAGCAGCCCCGGCCCCACCACCGGGGAGCTGTTTTTT
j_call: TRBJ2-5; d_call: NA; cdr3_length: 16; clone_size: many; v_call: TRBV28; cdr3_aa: CASSRSPGQADETQYF; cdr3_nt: TGTGCCAGCAGTCGATCTCCGGGACAAGCAGATGAGACCCAGTACTTC
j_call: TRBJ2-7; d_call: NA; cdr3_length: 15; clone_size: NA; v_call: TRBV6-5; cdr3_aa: CASSTSGGRSYEQYF; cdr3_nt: TGTGCCAGCAGTACCTCCGGGGGCCGATCCTACGAGCAGTACTTC
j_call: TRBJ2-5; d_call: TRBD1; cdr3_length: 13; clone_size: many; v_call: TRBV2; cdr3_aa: CASTGTAQETQYF; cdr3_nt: TGTGCCAGCACCGGGACAGCTCAAGAGACCCAGTACTTC
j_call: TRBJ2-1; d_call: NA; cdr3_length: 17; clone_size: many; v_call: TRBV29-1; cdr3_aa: CSVESTLTAGAYNEQFF; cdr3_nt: TGCAGCGTCGAATCTACCTTGACGGCCGGGGCATACAATGAGCAGTTCTTC
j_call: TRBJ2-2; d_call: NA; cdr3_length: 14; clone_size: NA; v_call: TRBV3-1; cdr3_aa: CASSQGPDTGELFF; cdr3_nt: TGTGCCAGCAGCCAAGGCCCGGACACCGGGGAGCTGTTTTTT
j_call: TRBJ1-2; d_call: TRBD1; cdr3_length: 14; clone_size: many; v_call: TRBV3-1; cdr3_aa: CASSQGTGTYGYTF; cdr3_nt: TGTGCCAGCAGCCAAGGGACAGGGACCTATGGCTACACCTTC
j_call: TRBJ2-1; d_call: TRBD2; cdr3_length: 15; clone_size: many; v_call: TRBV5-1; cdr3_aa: CASSPAASGGGEQFF; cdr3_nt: TGCGCCAGCAGCCCTGCGGCTAGCGGGGGCGGGGAGCAGTTCTTC
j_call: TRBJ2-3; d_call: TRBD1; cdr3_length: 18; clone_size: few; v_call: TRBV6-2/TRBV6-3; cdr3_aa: CASSHSRGTLFLTDTQYF; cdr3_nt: TGTGCCAGCAGTCACTCCAGGGGGACCCTCTTTCTCACAGATACGCAGTATTTT
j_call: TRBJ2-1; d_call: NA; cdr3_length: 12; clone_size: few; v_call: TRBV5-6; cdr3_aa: CASSWASSEQFF; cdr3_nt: TGTGCCAGCAGCTGGGCTAGCAGTGAGCAGTTCTTC
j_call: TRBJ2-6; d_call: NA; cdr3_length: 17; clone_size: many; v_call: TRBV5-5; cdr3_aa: CASSLEAGGAGANVLTF; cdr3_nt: TGTGCCAGCAGCTTGGAGGCCGGGGGAGCTGGGGCCAACGTCCTGACTTTC
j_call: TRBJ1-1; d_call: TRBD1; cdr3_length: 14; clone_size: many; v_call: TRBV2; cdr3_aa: CASRPGGVNTEAFF; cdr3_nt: TGTGCCAGCAGGCCAGGGGGAGTGAACACTGAAGCTTTCTTT
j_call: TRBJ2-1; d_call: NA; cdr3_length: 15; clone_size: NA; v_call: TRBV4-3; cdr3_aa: CASSQTRISYNEQFF; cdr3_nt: TGCGCCAGCAGCCAGACTAGAATCTCCTACAATGAGCAGTTCTTC
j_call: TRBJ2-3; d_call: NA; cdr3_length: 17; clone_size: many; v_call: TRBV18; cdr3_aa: CASSPFAGQKVTDTQYF; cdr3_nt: TGTGCCAGCTCACCGTTTGCTGGTCAAAAAGTCACAGATACGCAGTATTTT
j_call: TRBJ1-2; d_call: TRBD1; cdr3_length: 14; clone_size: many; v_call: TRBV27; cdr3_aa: CASSFGTGGLGYTF; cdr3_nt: TGTGCCAGCAGTTTCGGGACAGGGGGTTTAGGCTACACCTTC
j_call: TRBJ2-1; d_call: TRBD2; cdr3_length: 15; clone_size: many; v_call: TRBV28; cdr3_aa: CASSSGLALYNEQFF; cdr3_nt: TGTGCCAGCAGTTCGGGACTAGCGCTCTACAATGAGCAGTTCTTC
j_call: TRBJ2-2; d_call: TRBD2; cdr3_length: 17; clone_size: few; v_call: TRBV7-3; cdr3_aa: CASSLGTSGRLTGELFF; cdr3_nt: TGTGCCAGCAGCCTTGGGACTAGCGGGCGACTCACCGGGGAGCTGTTTTTT
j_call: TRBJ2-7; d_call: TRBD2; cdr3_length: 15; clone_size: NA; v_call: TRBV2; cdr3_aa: CASSGSGTSPYEQYF; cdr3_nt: TGTGCCAGCAGTGGTTCCGGGACTAGCCCTTACGAGCAGTACTTC
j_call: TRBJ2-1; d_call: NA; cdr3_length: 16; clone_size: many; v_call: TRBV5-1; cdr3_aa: CASSLAGTDSGNEQFF; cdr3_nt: TGCGCCAGCAGCTTGGCCGGCACCGATTCGGGCAATGAGCAGTTCTTC
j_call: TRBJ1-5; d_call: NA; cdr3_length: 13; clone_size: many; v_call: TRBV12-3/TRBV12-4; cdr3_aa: CAFRNGSNQPQHF; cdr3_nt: TGTGCGTTTCGGAACGGGAGCAATCAGCCCCAGCATTTT
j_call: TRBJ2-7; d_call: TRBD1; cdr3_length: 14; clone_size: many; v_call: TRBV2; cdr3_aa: CASTRTGLSYEQYF; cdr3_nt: TGTGCCAGCACGAGGACAGGGCTCTCCTACGAGCAGTACTTC
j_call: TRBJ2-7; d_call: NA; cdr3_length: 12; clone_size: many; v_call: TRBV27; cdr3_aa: CASSLSGYEQYF; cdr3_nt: TGTGCCAGCAGTTTATCAGGGTACGAGCAGTACTTC
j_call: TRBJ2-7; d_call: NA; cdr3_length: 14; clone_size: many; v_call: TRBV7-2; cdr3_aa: CASSSTGTYYEQYF; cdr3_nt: TGTGCCAGCAGCTCGACCGGGACATACTACGAGCAGTACTTC
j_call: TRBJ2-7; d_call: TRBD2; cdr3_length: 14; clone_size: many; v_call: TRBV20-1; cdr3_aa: CSARREAPGYEQYF; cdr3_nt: TGCAGTGCTAGGCGGGAGGCCCCGGGTTACGAGCAGTACTTC
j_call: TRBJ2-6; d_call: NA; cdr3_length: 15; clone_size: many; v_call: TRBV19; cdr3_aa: CASTFSSSGANVLTF; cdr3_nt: TGTGCCAGTACTTTCTCCTCCTCTGGGGCCAACGTCCTGACTTTC
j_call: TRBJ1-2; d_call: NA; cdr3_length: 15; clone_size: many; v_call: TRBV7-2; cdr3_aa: CASSLAPRGVYGYTF; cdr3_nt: TGTGCCAGCAGCTTAGCCCCCCGGGGGGTCTATGGCTACACCTTC
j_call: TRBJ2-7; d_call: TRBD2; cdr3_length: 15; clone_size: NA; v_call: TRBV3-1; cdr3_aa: CASSQGTRGFYEQYF; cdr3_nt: TGTGCCAGCAGCCAAGGGACTAGAGGATTCTACGAGCAGTACTTC
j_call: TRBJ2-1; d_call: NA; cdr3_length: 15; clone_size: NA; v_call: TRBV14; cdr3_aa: CASSHGGSQNNEQFF; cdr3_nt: TGTGCCAGCAGCCACGGAGGGAGCCAGAACAATGAGCAGTTCTTC
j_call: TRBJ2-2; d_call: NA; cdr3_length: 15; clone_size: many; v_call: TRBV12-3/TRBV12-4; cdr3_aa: CASRTTGGGTGELFF; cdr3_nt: TGTGCCAGCAGAACCACAGGAGGGGGGACCGGGGAGCTGTTTTTT
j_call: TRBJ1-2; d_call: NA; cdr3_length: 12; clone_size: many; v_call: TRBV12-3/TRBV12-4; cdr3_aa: CASSYTNYGYTF; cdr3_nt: TGTGCCAGCAGTTACACAAACTATGGCTACACCTTC
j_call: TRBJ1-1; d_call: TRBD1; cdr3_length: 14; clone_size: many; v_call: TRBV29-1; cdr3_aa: CSVEGTGQPLLVFF; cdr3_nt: TGCAGCGTTGAAGGGACAGGACAACCTCTTTTGGTTTTCTTT
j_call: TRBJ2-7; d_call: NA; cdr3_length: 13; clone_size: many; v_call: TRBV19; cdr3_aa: CASSIEGSYEQYF; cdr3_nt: TGTGCCAGTAGTATTGAGGGGTCCTACGAGCAGTACTTC